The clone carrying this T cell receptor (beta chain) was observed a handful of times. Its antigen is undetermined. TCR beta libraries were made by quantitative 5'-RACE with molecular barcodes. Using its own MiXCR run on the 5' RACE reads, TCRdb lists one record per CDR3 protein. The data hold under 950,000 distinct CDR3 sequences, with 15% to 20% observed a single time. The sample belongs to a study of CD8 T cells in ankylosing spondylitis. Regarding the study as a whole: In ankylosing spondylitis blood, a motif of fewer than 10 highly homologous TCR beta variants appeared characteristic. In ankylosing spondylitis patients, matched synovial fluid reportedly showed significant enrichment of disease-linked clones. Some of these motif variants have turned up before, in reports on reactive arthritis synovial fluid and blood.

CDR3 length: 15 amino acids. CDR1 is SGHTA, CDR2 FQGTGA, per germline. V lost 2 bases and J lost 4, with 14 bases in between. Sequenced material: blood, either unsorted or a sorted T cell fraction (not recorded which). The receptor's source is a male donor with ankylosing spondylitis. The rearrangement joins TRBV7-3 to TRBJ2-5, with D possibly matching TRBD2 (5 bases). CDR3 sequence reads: CASSLSPAGRETQYF. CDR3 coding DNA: TGTGCCAGCAGCTTATCCCCGGCGGGTAGAGAGACCCAGTACTTC.